The 5 T cell receptor beta chains listed next were all sequenced from one sample in a study of T cell repertoires in cytomegalovirus infection. Their antigens are not known. MiXCR, run by TCRdb on the reads, gives a single entry per CDR3 protein. The table includes about 830,000 distinct CDR3 sequences, 30% to 35% detected once. The sample was cultured CD8+ T cells from PBMCs, taken from culture after CMV antigen stimulation. Receptors were obtained from a human donor in good health (CMV status not recorded). Some clones in this sample may be carry-over from other donors' samples.

This clonotype was recorded many times. This chain uses TRBV7-2 with TRBJ1-3; 7 bases map to TRBD1. CDR1 is SGHTA and CDR2 is FQGNSA in the germline V gene. V lost 5 bases to trimming and J lost 1 base; unmatched junction nucleotides: 5. This CDR3 comprises 15 residues. The chain's CDR3 is CASSLRTGSGNTIYF. The CDR3 DNA is TGTGCCAGCAGCCTACGGACAGGATCTGGAAACACCATATATTTT.

V gene TRBV6-1 combines with J gene TRBJ2-5, with D possibly matching TRBD2 (6 bases). The CDR3 covers 17 residues. V was trimmed by 2 bases and J by 3 bases, leaving 19 bases between them. The germline gives CDR1 MNHNS, CDR2 SASEGT. The CDR3, as DNA: TGTGCCAGCAGTGAAAGTTTATTCGGCACTAGCAAAGAGACCCAGTACTTC. Amino acid sequence: CASSESLFGTSKETQYF.

This clonotype was detected a few times. DNA of the CDR3: TGCGCCAGCAGTGACGTGGGGAGGGCTAACTATGGCTACACCTTC. Its protein product is CASSDVGRANYGYTF. V gene TRBV10-2 combines with J gene TRBJ1-2; D remains unclear. This CDR3 is built from 15 residues. Trimming took 3 bases from V and 0 from J, leaving 11 bases between them. CDR1 and CDR2 (germline): WSHSY, SAAADI.

This clonotype came up many times. The chain has TRBV7-2 and TRBJ1-6, with D perhaps matching TRBD1 (6 bases). V was pared by 4 bases and J by 6 bases, with 22 bases between. This CDR3 spans 18 amino acids. CDR1 is SGHTA, CDR2 FQGNSA, per germline. Here the CDR3 DNA reads TGTGCCAGCAGCTCCCTTAGGGGGGGGCAGGTTTTTAATTCACCCCTCCACTTT. It specifies CASSSLRGGQVFNSPLHF.

This clonotype appeared a few times. An end of the junction does not agree with germline; a read error may underlie this. The J gene is TRBJ2-4, the V gene TRBV28, with 10 bases that match TRBD1. This CDR3 has 15 amino acids. Germline CDR1 MDHEN, CDR2 SYDVKM. The CDR3 region is CASSIWDRGKNIQYF. In nucleotides, the CDR3 is TGTGCCAGCAGTATATGGGACAGGGGCAAAAACATTCAGTACTTC. The variable domain in full, with the rest retrieved from reference TRBV28 and TRBJ2-4, is DVKVTQSSRYLVKRTGEKVFLECVQDMDHENMFWYRQDPGLGLRLIYFSYDVKMKEKGDIPEGYSVSREKKERFSLILESASTNQTSMYLCASSIWDRGKNIQYFGAGTRLSVL.